This T cell receptor beta chain was recorded in a study of T cells in Graves' hyperthyroidism and ophthalmopathy. This clonotype was observed many times. Used for diagnoses were clinical symptoms, serum thyroxine and TRAb, thyroid ultrasound and orbital computed tomography. The CDR3 covers 13 residues. The germline V gene has CDR1 SGHTA and CDR2 FQGNSA. V was pared by 3 bases and J by 5 bases, with 7 bases between. Using RNA transcripts as the source, TCR beta CDR3 regions were amplified. The HTBI primer set drove a first-round RT-PCR of the TCR CDR3. Each CDR3 protein gets one entry after TCRdb re-called the multiplex PCR reads with MiXCR. In the table there are around 620,000 distinct CDR3 sequences, 12% to 15% of which are singletons.

The chain recombines TRBV7-2 with TRBJ2-2; D not certain. The source of this sequence is a woman aged 18-29 years with Graves' ophthalmopathy. The sample consisted of blood. The CDR3 sequence is CASSLTLTGELFF. As DNA, the CDR3 is TGTGCCAGCAGCTTGACACTGACCGGGGAGCTGTTTTTT.